These 16 T cell receptor beta chains share one sample of origin, sequenced in a study of blood T cell repertoires in COVID-19. TCRdb's table, derived via immunoSEQ multiplex PCR, lists solely in-frame clones and lacks some. The sample lists about 480,000 clones, around nine tenths occurring once. Sequencing was done on a sample of peripheral blood. The source is a woman aged 25 to 39 with acute or convalescent COVID-19.

The chain uses TRBV6-5 and TRBJ1-4, with a weak D call TRBD1 (5 bases). The CDR3 extends over 13 amino acids. Germline CDR1 is MNHEY and CDR2 is SVGAGI. Trimming cost V 8 bases and J 2 bases, with 9 bases left between them. The DNA of the CDR3 is TGTGCCAGCGGGGCGACGACTAATGAAAAACTGTTTTTT. It encodes CASGATTNEKLFF.

This chain uses TRBV2 with TRBJ2-1; 11 bases fit TRBD2. V was clipped by 6 bases and J by 2 bases; unmatched bases: 3. Per germline, CDR1 SNHLY and CDR2 FYNNEI. This CDR3 contains 15 residues. CDR3 bases: TGTGCCAGCAGGTCTAGCGGGGGGACCTACAATGAGCAGTTCTTC. As protein: CASRSSGGTYNEQFF.

V usage is TRBV24-1 and J usage is TRBJ2-2, with TRBD2 matching 8 bases. The germline gives CDR1 KGHDR, CDR2 SFDVKD. V dropped 6 bases and J dropped 1; count of bases not matched to a gene: 3. The CDR3 length is 15 residues. The chain's CDR3 is CATSRGGLNTGELFF. In DNA, the CDR3 is TGTGCCACCAGTCGCGGGGGGTTGAACACCGGGGAGCTGTTTTTT.

The chain recombines TRBV19 with TRBJ2-1; TRBD1 aligns across 7 bases. V lost 8 bases, J lost 0 bases, and 7 bases stayed unmatched. This CDR3 is 15 amino acids long. Germline V CDR1 and CDR2: LNHDA, SQIVND (reference sequence). CDR3 in amino acids: CASGTGQSSYNEQFF. CDR3 sequence (DNA): TGTGCCAGTGGGACGGGACAGAGCTCCTACAATGAGCAGTTCTTC.

This clone was seen a handful of times. The genes are TRBV4-1 and TRBJ1-5; TRBD1 might be the D (6 bases). Germline V gives CDR1 MGHRA, CDR2 YSYEKL. The CDR3 loop spans 18 amino acids. Trimming removed 1 base at V and 5 bases at J, with 21 bases between. CDR3 bases: TGCGCCAGCAGCCAAGCCACTCTCACAGGGCGACGAGATCAGCCCCAGCATTTT. This sequence encodes CASSQATLTGRRDQPQHF.

This chain links TRBV19 with TRBJ2-5; D may be TRBD1 (5 bases). The CDR3 extends over 14 amino acids. Trimming stripped 6 bases from V and 1 base from J, with 12 bases between. Germline V lookup: CDR1 LNHDA, CDR2 SQIVND (reference sequence). The CDR3 protein is CASSKRQPQETQYF. For the CDR3, the DNA is TGTGCCAGTAGCAAGCGACAGCCCCAAGAGACCCAGTACTTC.

The chain employs TRBV5-1 and TRBJ2-1; TRBD1 agrees at 7 bases. The CDR3 extends over 15 amino acids. Germline-derived CDR1 and CDR2 are SGHRS and YFSETQ. With 4 bases clipped from V and 4 bases from J, the junction kept 8 bases outside the gene matches. Here the CDR3 reads CASSLEKGAYNEQFF. DNA for the CDR3: TGCGCCAGCAGCCTGGAAAAGGGGGCTTACAATGAGCAGTTCTTC.

The chain employs TRBV11-2 and TRBJ2-1; 7 positions agree with TRBD1. Germline V CDR1 and CDR2: SGHAT, FQNNGV. The CDR3 sequence is 15 residues long. Unmatched junction bases numbered 11, after V lost 5 bases and J lost 7 bases. CDR3 residues: CASSEGQNLQNEQFF. The CDR3 DNA sequence: TGTGCCAGCAGCGAGGGACAGAACCTACAGAATGAGCAGTTCTTC. The full variable domain, rest sourced from reference TRBV11-2 and TRBJ2-1, is EAGVAQSPRYKIIEKRQSVAFWCNPISGHATLYWYQQILGQGPKLLIQFQNNGVVDDSQLPKDRFSAERLKGVDSTLKIQPAKLEDSAVYLCASSEGQNLQNEQFFGPGTRLTVL.

The V and J genes are TRBV7-9 and TRBJ1-1; D is possibly TRBD1 (6 bases). Looked up from germline, CDR1 is SEHNR and CDR2 is FQNEAQ (reference sequence). The CDR3 has 14 residues. The V and J ends lost 5 bases and 0 bases respectively, with 10 bases between them. CDR3 residues: CASSQDRLNTEAFF. The DNA of the CDR3 is TGTGCCAGCAGCCAGGACAGACTGAACACTGAAGCTTTCTTT. Complete variable domain (other parts from reference TRBV7-9 and TRBJ1-1): DTGVSQNPRHKITKRGQNVTFRCDPISEHNRLYWYRQTLGQGPEFLTYFQNEAQLEKSRLLSDRFSAERPKGSFSTLEIQRTEQGDSAMYLCASSQDRLNTEAFFGQGTRLTVV.

The chain couples TRBV28 to TRBJ2-5, with TRBD2 as a possible D gene (6 bases). CDR3 length equals 14 residues. Germline loops: CDR1 MDHEN, CDR2 SYDVKM. Trimming cost V 4 bases and J 2 bases, with 11 bases left between them. The CDR3 nucleotides read TGTGCCAGCAGTTCTGCGGGGAGGCAAGAGACCCAGTACTTC. Protein: CASSSAGRQETQYF.

This chain uses TRBV2 with TRBJ2-7, with D tentatively TRBD1 (5 bases). CDR1 is SNHLY, CDR2 FYNNEI, per germline. This CDR3 has 13 amino acids. V shed 7 bases and J shed 1 base, with 11 bases lying between them. This CDR3 reads CASTQGYSYEQYF. DNA for the CDR3: TGTGCCAGCACCCAGGGTTATTCCTACGAGCAGTACTTC.

The chain employs TRBV29-1 and TRBJ1-1, with 8 bases fitting TRBD1. The CDR3 runs to 15 residues. CDR1 and CDR2 (germline): SQVTM, ANQGSEA. Trimming at V came to 4 bases and at J to 2 bases, leaving 9 bases not matched to a gene. For the CDR3, the DNA is TGCAGCGTTGTAGGACAGGGTTTGGGTAACACTGAAGCTTTCTTT. Encoded protein: CSVVGQGLGNTEAFF.

As for this clone: Other DNA sequences in this specimen translate into the identical CDR3. The chain recombines TRBV4-1 with TRBJ2-7, with a tentative D call TRBD1 (6 bases). Trimming left V 1 base short and J 3 bases short, with 10 bases between. The CDR3 sequence is 14 residues long. Germline CDR1 and CDR2: MGHRA and YSYEKL. DNA of the CDR3: TGCGCCAGCAGCCAAGTGGCAGGGGACTACGAGCAGTACTTC. Its protein product is CASSQVAGDYEQYF.

This chain connects TRBV15 to TRBJ2-2; 12 bases are shared with TRBD2. The V segment lost 4 bases and the J segment 6 bases; nucleotides outside the gene matches: 3. The CDR3 sequence is 15 residues long. The germline V gene has CDR1 LNHNV and CDR2 YYDKDF (reference sequence). CDR3 in amino acids: CATSTGLAGSGELFF. The CDR3 DNA follows: TGTGCCACCAGCACAGGACTAGCGGGGTCCGGGGAGCTGTTTTTT.

This clone was found once. CDR3: CASSFQGTSTQPQHF. In DNA, the CDR3 is TGTGCCAGCAGTTTTCAGGGTACATCGACTCAGCCCCAGCATTTT. This chain connects TRBV28 to TRBJ1-5, with D perhaps TRBD1 (5 bases). Germline CDR1 MDHEN, CDR2 SYDVKM. Trimming removed 3 bases from V and 6 bases from J, with 15 bases in between. This CDR3 spans 15 amino acids.

Comment on this clone: Different DNA sequences within this sample yield the same CDR3. The chain couples TRBV24-1 to TRBJ1-1; no reliable D call. Per germline, CDR1 KGHDR and CDR2 SFDVKD. The CDR3 extends over 12 amino acids. Trimming removed 4 bases at V and 5 bases at J, with 7 bases between. CDR3 nucleotide sequence: TGTGCCACCAGTGACCCCGGGACTGAAGCTTTCTTT. It specifies CATSDPGTEAFF.